One sample yielded the 13 T cell receptor beta chains listed below, sequenced in a study of blood T cells in healthy people across ages. Together with a sample-barcoded 5' primer, a J-beta primer mix was included in a second PCR lasting roughly 6 to 12 cycles. TCRdb redid the calling of the 5' RACE reads with MiXCR, one entry per CDR3 protein. Of about 570,000 distinct CDR3 sequences in the sample, approximately 25% are singletons; the top ten hold about 18%. Specimen: blood. These receptors were obtained from a woman in her 70s in good health.

This rearrangement joins TRBV4-3 to TRBJ1-3; D is undetermined. Trimming left V 1 base short and J 3 bases short, with 13 bases between. Germline lookup yields CDR1 LGHNA and CDR2 YSLEER. The CDR3 consists of 16 residues. CDR3 in DNA: TGCGCCAGCAGCCAAGTCTCCGCGGGTCGTGGAAACACCATATATTTT. This translates into CASSQVSAGRGNTIYF.

In DNA, the CDR3 is TGTGCCAGCAGTGAAGCTCGGAGAGGAACCGGGGAGCTGTTTTTT. This translates into CASSEARRGTGELFF. This chain connects TRBV2 to TRBJ2-2; D gene uncertain. This CDR3 comprises 15 residues. Deletions cut 0 bases from V and 5 bases from J, with 10 bases between. The germline gives CDR1 SNHLY, CDR2 FYNNEI. Full variable domain (outside the CDR3, taken from reference TRBV2 and TRBJ2-2): EPEVTQTPSHQVTQMGQEVILRCVPISNHLYFYWYRQILGQKVEFLVSFYNNEISEKSEIFDDQFSVERPDGSNFTLKIRSTKLEDSAMYFCASSEARRGTGELFFGEGSRLTVL.

This clonotype appeared a few times. The gene calls are TRBV7-3 and TRBJ2-3; TRBD1 agrees at 7 bases. V was clipped by 5 bases and J by 5 bases; unmatched bases: 10. This CDR3 is built from 15 residues. Germline V gene lookup returns CDR1 SGHTA and CDR2 FQGTGA. The chain's CDR3 is CASSPRQGSLDTQYF. In DNA form, the CDR3 reads TGTGCCAGCAGCCCGCGACAGGGATCCCTAGATACGCAGTATTTT. The full variable domain, with the rest looked up from reference TRBV7-3 and TRBJ2-3, is GAGVSQTPSNKVTEKGKYVELRCDPISGHTALYWYRQSLGQGPEFLIYFQGTGAADDSGLPNDRFFAVRPEGSVSTLKIQRTERGDSAVYLCASSPRQGSLDTQYFGPGTRLTVL.

This clonotype was recorded at least ten times. The chain is built from TRBV12-3 or TRBV12-4 and TRBJ1-1; TRBD1 matches 8 bases. V lost 5 bases to trimming and J lost 4 bases; unmatched junction nucleotides: 3. The CDR3 has 13 amino acids. The CDR3 DNA is TGTGCCAGCAGTGGACAGGGCGGCACTGAAGCTTTCTTT. Translated: CASSGQGGTEAFF.

This clonotype occurred a few times. The V and J genes are TRBV14 and TRBJ2-5; the match to TRBD2 covers 11 bases. The V gene end was trimmed by 1 base and the J gene end by 11 bases; junction bases not matched to a gene: 9. The germline V gene encodes CDR1 SGHDN and CDR2 FVKESK. The CDR3 spans 15 residues. This CDR3 is CASSQGRLAGRFQYF. The CDR3 DNA reads as TGTGCCAGCAGCCAAGGAAGACTAGCGGGGCGGTTTCAGTACTTC.

This clonotype was seen a handful of times. For the CDR3, the DNA is TGTGCCAGCAGCGAGGGAAGGTCCTACAATGAGCAGTTCTTC. It specifies CASSEGRSYNEQFF. This chain connects TRBV7-2 to TRBJ2-1; the D gene is possibly TRBD2 (5 bases). The germline V and J ends were trimmed by 5 bases and 1 base, with 9 bases remaining between them. The CDR3 is 14 residues long. Germline assignment: CDR1 SGHTA and CDR2 FQGNSA.

The chain joins TRBV25-1 to TRBJ2-2; D not resolved. The length of the CDR3 is 16 residues. Trimming shortened V by 3 bases and J by 2 bases, and 13 bases separated the two germline ends. Germline V CDR1 and CDR2: MGHDK, SYGVNS. This CDR3 is CASSDMRGANTGELFF. The CDR3 coding sequence is TGTGCCAGCAGTGATATGCGAGGAGCTAACACCGGGGAGCTGTTTTTT.

The chain is built from TRBV6-2 or TRBV6-3 and TRBJ2-7; 8 positions agree with TRBD1. Per the germline V gene, CDR1 is MNHEY and CDR2 is SVGEGT. The CDR3 extends over 16 amino acids. V dropped 4 bases and J dropped 0; count of bases not matched to a gene: 8. The CDR3 region has the DNA TGTGCCAGCAGTTTATCAGGACAGGGAGGCTCCTACGAGCAGTACTTC. It codes for CASSLSGQGGSYEQYF.

CDR3 nucleotides: TGTGCCAGCAGTTACTCGCAGGGGAGCGGCTACACCTTC. This translates into CASSYSQGSGYTF. V gene TRBV6-5 combines with J gene TRBJ1-2; possible D gene TRBD1, 6 bases. Trimming removed 0 bases at V and 8 bases at J, with 10 bases between. The germline V gene has CDR1 MNHEY and CDR2 SVGAGI. The CDR3 is 13 amino acids.

This chain links TRBV20-1 with TRBJ2-1, with 11 bases aligning to TRBD2. V was pared by 5 bases and J by 2 bases, with 2 bases of the junction left unmatched. The CDR3 is made up of 14 amino acids. CDR1 and CDR2 (germline): DFQATT, SNEGSKA (reference sequence). The CDR3 DNA reads TGCAGTGCTGTGACTAGCGGGACCTACAATGAGCAGTTCTTC. This gives the protein CSAVTSGTYNEQFF.

This clonotype was seen only a few times. The chain has TRBV3-1 and TRBJ2-7; 9 bases line up with TRBD1. Germline CDR1 LGHDT, CDR2 YNNKEL (reference sequence). CDR3 length equals 14 residues. V trimming: 2 bases; J trimming: 6 bases; junction bases outside the gene matches: 5. The CDR3 protein is CASSQTGQGSEQYF. CDR3 bases: TGTGCCAGCAGCCAAACAGGACAGGGGAGCGAGCAGTACTTC.

The chain employs TRBV10-3 and TRBJ1-2; 9 positions agree with TRBD1. The V gene end was trimmed by 3 bases and the J gene end by 0 bases; junction bases not matched to a gene: 8. Germline V gene data show CDR1 as ENHRY and CDR2 as SYGVKD. CDR3 length: 17 residues. CDR3 residues: CAISDPIRQGANYGYTF. Written as DNA, the CDR3 is TGTGCCATCAGTGACCCGATACGACAGGGGGCTAACTATGGCTACACCTTC.

The chain combines TRBV12-3 or TRBV12-4 with TRBJ2-4, with D perhaps matching TRBD2 (5 bases). The CDR3 has 11 residues. V lost 7 bases to trimming and J lost 7 bases, with 8 bases between them. The CDR3 here is CASMRANIQYF. DNA of the CDR3: TGTGCCAGCATGAGGGCGAACATTCAGTACTTC.